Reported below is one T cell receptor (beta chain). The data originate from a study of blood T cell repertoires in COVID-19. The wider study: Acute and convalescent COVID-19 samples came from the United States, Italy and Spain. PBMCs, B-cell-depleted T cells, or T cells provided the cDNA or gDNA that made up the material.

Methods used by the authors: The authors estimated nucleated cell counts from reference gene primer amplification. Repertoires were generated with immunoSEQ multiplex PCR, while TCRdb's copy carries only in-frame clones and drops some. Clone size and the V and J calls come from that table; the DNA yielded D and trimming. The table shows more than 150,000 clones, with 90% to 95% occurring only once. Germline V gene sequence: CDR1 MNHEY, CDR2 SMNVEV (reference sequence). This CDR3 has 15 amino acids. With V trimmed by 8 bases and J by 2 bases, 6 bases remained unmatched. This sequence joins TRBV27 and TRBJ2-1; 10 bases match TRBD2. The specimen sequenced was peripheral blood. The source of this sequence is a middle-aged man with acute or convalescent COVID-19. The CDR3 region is CASGPGTSAYNEQFF. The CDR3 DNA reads TGTGCCAGCGGGCCAGGGACTAGCGCCTACAATGAGCAGTTCTTC.